The clone carrying this T cell receptor beta chain was counted at least ten times. Antigen unknown. RNA transcripts provided the source from which TCR beta CDR3 regions were amplified. Using the HTBI primer set, a first-round RT-PCR was run on the TCR CDR3. From the multiplex PCR reads, TCRdb called clonotypes with MiXCR, one entry per CDR3 protein. The sample consists of 600,000 to 700,000 distinct CDR3 sequences, approximately 15% of them appearing once. These data originate in a study of T cells in Graves' hyperthyroidism and ophthalmopathy. Study summary: Peripheral blood was acquired at first diagnosis, ahead of any therapy whatsoever.

General observations from the study: Stable hyperthyroidism was separated from ophthalmopathy by a model based on 13 V-J features. Most thyroid clonotypes expanded above 0.001 appeared in blood too.

Uncontrolled infection, other autoimmune disease, pregnancy or lactation led to exclusion. CDR1 MNHEY and CDR2 SVGEGT come from the germline V gene. This CDR3 spans 12 amino acids. V was clipped by 2 bases and J by 7 bases, with 8 bases between them. The sample taken for sequencing was blood. This receptor was identified in a woman in her thirties or forties with Graves' ophthalmopathy. The chain is built from TRBV6-2 or TRBV6-3 and TRBJ2-5, with D maybe TRBD2 (5 bases). CDR3 protein: CASSYGGGTQYF. As DNA, the CDR3 is TGTGCCAGCAGTTACGGCGGAGGGACCCAGTACTTC.